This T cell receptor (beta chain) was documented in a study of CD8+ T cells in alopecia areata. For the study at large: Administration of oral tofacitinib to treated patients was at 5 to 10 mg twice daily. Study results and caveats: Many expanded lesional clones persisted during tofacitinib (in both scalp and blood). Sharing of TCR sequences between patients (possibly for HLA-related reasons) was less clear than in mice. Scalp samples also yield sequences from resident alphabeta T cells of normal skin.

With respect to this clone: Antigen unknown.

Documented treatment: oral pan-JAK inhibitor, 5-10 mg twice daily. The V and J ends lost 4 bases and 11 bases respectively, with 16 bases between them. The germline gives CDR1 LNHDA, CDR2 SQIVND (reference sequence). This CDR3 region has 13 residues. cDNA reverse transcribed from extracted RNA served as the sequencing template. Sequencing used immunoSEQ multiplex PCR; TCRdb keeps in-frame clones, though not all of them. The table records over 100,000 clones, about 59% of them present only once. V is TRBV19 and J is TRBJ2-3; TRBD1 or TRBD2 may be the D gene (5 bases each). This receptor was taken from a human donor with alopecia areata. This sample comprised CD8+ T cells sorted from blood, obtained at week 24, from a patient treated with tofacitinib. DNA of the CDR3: TGTGCCAGTAGTAACGCTTTGTGGGACCTGCAGTATTTT. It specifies CASSNALWDLQYF.